The T cell receptor (beta chain) described here comes from a study of tissue T cells after allogeneic stem cell transplantation. Findings and limits, study-wide: Alloreactivity or antigen specificity of tissue TCRs was not determined; some clones might be host cells.

The time point is: mouse harvest day 7 after allogeneic transplant. Each mouse received 10^7 T-cell-depleted marrow cells plus 10^6 splenic CD5+ T cells by tail vein. Assay used: immunoSEQ multiplex PCR; TCRdb lists only in-frame clones, some missing. The table lists over 5,500 clones, 46% of them singletons. Regarding this clone: What it binds is unknown. Mouse gene names apply.

The sample taken for sequencing was skin. This receptor was identified in a female BALB/c mouse given C57BL/6 T cells with graft-versus-host disease after an allogeneic hematopoietic cell transplant.

The CDR3 loop is CSSSQFAGGESSYEQYF. The CDR3 bases that were read are TGCTCCAGCAGTCAATTTGCTGGGGGGGAAAGCTCCTATGAACAGTAC. V and J are TRBV23 and TRBJ2-7; whether TRBD2, the table's D call, matches the DNA was not checked. The read terminates 1 residue ahead of where the CDR3 ends, so the germline J gene completes it. CDR1 is KGHTA and CDR2 is FQNQQP in the germline V gene. The CDR3 totals 17 residues.